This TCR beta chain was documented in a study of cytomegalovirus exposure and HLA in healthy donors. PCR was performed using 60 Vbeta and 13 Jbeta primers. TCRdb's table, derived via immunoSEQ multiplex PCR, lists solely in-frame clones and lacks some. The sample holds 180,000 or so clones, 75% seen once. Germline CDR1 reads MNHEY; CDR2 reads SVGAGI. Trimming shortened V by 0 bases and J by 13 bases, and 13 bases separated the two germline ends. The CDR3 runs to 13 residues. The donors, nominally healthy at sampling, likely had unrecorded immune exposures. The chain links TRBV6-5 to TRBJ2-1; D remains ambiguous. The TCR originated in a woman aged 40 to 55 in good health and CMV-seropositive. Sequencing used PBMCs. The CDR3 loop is CASSYSIETIQFF. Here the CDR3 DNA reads TGTGCCAGCAGTTACTCGATTGAAACAATACAGTTCTTC.